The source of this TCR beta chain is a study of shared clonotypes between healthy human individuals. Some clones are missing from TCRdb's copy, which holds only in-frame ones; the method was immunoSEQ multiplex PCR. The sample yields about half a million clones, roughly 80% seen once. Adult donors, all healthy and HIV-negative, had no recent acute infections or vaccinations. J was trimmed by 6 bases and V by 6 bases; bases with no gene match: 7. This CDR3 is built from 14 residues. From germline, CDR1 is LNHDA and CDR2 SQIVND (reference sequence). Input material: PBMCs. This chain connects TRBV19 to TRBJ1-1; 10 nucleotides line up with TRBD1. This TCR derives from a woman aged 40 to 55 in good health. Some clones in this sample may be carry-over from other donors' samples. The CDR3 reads CASRPGQGFAEAFF. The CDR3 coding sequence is TGTGCCAGTAGACCGGGACAGGGGTTTGCTGAAGCTTTCTTT. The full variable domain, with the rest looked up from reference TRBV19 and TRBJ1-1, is DGGITQSPKYLFRKEGQNVTLSCEQNLNHDAMYWYRQDPGQGLRLIYYSQIVNDFQKGDIAEGYSVSREKKESFPLTVTSAQKNPTAFYLCASRPGQGFAEAFFGQGTRLTVV.